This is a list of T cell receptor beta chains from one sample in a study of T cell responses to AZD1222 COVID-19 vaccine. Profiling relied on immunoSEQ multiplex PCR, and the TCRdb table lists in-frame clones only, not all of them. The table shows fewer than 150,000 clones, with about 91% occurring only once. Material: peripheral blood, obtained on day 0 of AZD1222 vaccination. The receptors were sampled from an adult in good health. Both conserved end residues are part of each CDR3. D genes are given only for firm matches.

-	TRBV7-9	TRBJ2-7	TGTGCCAGCAGCTTAGTGTGGGGCGAGCAGTACTTC	CASSLVWGEQYF
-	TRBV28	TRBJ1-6	TGTGCCGCCAAGGACGTTTCCTATAATTCACCCCTCCACTTT	CAAKDVSYNSPLHF
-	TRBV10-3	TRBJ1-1	TGTGCCATCAGTGGCGGACTCCCGAGGGAGATAGCTTTCTTT	CAISGGLPREIAFF
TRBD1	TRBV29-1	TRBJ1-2	TGCAGCGCCGGGGACAGCCGATCGAATGGCTACACCTTC	CSAGDSRSNGYTF
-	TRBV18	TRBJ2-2	TGTGCCAGCTCACCACCCTCTACCCACACCGGGGAGCTGTTTTTT	CASSPPSTHTGELFF